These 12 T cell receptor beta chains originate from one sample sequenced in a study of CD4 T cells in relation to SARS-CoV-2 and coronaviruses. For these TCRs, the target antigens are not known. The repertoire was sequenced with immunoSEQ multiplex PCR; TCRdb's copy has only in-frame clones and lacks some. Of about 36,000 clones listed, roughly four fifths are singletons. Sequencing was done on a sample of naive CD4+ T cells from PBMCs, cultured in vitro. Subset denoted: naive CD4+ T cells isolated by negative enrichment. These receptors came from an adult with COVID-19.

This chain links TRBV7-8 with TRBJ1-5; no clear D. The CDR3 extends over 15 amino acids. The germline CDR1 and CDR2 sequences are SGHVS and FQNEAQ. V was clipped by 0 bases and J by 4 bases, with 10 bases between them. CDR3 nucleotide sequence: TGTGCCAGCAGCTTAGCCCGGGAACGGAATCAGCCCCAGCATTTT. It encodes CASSLARERNQPQHF. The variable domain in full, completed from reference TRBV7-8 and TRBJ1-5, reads GAGVSQSPRYKVAKRGQDVALRCDPISGHVSLFWYQQALGQGPEFLTYFQNEAQLDKSGLPSDRFFAERPEGSVSTLKIQRTQQEDSAVYLCASSLARERNQPQHFGDGTRLSIL.

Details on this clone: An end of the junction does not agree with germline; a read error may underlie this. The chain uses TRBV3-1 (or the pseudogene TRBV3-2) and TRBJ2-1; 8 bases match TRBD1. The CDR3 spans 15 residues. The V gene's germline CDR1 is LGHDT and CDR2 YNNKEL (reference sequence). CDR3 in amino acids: CASRRDRGAYNEQFF. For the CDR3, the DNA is TGTGCCAGCAGAAGAGACAGGGGCGCCTATAATGAGCAGTTCTTC.

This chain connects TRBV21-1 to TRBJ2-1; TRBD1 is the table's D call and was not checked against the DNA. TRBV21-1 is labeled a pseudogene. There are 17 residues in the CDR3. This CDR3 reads CASTYRVSETCENEQFF. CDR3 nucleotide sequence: TGTGCCAGCACCTACAGGGTTAGCGAGACTTGTGAAAATGAGCAGTTCTTC.

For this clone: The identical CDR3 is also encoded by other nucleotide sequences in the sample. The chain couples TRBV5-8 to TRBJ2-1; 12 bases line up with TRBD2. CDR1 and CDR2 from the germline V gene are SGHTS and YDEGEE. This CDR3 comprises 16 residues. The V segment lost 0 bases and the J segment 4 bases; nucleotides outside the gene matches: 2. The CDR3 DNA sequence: TGTGCCAGCAGCTTGGTGGGACTAGCGGGTTACAATGAGCAGTTCTTC. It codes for CASSLVGLAGYNEQFF.

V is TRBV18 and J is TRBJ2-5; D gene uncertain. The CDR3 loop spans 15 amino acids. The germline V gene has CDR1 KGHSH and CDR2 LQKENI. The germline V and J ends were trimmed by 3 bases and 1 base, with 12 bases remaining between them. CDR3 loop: CASSPSGPGQETQYF. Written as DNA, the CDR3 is TGTGCCAGCTCACCTTCCGGGCCGGGCCAAGAGACCCAGTACTTC.

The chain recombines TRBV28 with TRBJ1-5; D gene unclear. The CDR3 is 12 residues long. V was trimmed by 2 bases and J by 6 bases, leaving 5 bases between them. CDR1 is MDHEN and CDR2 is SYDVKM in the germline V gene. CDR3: CASSLGGQPQHF. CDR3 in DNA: TGTGCCAGCAGTTTAGGCGGTCAGCCCCAGCATTTT.

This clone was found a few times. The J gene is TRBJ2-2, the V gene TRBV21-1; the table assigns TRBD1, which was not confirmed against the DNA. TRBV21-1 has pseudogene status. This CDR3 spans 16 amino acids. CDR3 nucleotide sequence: TGTGCCAGCAGCATTCGACAGGGGAGGCGGGCCGGGGAGCTGTTTTTT. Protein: CASSIRQGRRAGELFF.

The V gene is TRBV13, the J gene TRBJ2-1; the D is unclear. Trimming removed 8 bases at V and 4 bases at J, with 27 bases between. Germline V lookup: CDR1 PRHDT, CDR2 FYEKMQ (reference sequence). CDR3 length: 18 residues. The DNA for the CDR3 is TGTGCCAGCTCCTTTCCCTTAACAACGCTCGGACGTTACAATGAGCAGTTCTTC. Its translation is CASSFPLTTLGRYNEQFF.

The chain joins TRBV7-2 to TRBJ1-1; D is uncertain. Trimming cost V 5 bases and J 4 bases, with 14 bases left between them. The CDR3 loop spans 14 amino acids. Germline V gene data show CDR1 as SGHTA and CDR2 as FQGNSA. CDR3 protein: CASSRFQLGTEAFF. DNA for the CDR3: TGTGCCAGCAGCCGCTTCCAATTGGGCACTGAAGCTTTCTTT.

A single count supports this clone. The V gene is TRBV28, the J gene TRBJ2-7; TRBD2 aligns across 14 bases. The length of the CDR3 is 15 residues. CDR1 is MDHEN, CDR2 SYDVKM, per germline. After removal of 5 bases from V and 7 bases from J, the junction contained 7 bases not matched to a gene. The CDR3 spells CASSPPTSGRGEQYF. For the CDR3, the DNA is TGTGCCAGCAGTCCGCCGACTAGCGGGAGGGGGGAGCAGTACTTC.

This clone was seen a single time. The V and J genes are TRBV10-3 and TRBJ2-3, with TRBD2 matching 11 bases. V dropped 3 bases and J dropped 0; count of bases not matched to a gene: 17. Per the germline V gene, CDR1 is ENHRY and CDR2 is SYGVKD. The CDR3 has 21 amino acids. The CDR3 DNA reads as TGTGCCATCAGTGACCCCCAGGGGGACTCTAGCGGGAGGCAGAGCACAGATACGCAGTATTTT. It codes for CAISDPQGDSSGRQSTDTQYF.

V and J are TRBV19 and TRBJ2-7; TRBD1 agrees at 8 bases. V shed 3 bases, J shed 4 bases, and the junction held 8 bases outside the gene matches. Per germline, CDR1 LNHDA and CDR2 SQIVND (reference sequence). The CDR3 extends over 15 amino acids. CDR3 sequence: CASSIVAGGLYEQYF. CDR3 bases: TGTGCCAGTAGTATTGTGGCAGGGGGCTTGTACGAGCAGTACTTC.